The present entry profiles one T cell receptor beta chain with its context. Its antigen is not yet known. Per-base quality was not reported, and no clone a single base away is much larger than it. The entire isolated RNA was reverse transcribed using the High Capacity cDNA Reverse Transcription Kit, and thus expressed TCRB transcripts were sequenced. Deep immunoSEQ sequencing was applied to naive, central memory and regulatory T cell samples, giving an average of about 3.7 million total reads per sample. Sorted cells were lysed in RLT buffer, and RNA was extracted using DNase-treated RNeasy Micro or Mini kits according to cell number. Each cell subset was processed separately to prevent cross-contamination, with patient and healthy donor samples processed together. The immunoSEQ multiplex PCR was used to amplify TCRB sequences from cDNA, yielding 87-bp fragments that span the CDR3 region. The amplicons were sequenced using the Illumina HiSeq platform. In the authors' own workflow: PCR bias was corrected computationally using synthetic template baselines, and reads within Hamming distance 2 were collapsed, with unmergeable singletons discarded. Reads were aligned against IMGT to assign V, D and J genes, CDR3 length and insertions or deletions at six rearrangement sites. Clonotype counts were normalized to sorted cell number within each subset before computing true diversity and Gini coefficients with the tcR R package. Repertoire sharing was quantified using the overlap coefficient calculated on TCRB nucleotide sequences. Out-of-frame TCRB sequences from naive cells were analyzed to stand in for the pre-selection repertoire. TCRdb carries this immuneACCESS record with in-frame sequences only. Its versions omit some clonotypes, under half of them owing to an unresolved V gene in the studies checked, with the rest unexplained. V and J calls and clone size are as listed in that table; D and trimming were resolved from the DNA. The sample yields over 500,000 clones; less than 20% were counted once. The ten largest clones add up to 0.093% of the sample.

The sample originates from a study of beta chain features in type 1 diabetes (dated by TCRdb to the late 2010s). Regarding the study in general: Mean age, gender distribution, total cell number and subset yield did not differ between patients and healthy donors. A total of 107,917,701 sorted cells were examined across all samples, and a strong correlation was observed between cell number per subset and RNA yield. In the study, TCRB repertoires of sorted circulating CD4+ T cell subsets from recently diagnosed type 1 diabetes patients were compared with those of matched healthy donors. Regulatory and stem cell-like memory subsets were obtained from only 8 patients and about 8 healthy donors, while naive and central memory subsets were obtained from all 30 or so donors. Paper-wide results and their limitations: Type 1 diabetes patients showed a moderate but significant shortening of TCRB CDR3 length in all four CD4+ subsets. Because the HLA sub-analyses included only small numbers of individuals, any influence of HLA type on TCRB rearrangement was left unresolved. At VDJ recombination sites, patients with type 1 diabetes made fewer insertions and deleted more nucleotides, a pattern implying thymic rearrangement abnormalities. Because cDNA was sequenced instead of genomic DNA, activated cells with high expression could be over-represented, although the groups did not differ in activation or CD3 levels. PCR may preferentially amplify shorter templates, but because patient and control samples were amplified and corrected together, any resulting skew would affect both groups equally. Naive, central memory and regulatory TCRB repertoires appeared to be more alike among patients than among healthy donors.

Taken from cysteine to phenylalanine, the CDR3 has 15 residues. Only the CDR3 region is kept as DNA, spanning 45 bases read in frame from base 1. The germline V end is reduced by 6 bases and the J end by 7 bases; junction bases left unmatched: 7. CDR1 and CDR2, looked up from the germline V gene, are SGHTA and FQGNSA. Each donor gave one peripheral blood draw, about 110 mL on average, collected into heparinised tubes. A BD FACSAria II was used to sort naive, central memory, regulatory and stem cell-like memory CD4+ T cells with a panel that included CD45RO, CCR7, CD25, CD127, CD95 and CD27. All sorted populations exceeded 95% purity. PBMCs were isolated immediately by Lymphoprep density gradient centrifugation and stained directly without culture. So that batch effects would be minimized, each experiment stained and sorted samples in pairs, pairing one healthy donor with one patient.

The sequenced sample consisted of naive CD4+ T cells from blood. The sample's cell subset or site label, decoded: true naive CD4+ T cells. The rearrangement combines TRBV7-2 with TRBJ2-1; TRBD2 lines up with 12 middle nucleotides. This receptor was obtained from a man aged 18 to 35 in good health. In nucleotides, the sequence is TGTGCCAGCAGACTAGCGGGGGGCCGTGCTAATGAGCAGTTCTTC. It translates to CASRLAGGRANEQFF.